This T cell receptor (beta chain) comes out of a study of spatial heterogeneity in lung cancer. This sample's time point: sample taken at primary tumor resection. Whole RNA was taken from tumor, nontumor lung or frozen PBMC; it was then sequenced unsorted. The cohort: 70 to 75 early-stage, untreated non-small cell lung cancer patients. V gave up 6 bases and J gave up 0 bases, with 16 bases separating them. This CDR3 spans 16 amino acids. From germline, CDR1 is SNHLY and CDR2 FYNNEI. This clonotype came up many times. MiXCR, run by TCRdb on the 5' RACE reads, gives a single entry per CDR3 protein. The sample holds about 5,500 distinct CDR3 sequences, roughly an eighth seen once.

The V gene is TRBV2, the J gene TRBJ2-3, with no clear D. The sequence derives from a male donor with early-stage non-small cell lung cancer. The sample consisted of normal lung tissue next to the tumor, taken at surgery. The CDR3 coding sequence is TGTGCCAGCAGGGACGGACGACCGCCTAGCACAGATACGCAGTATTTT. Translating gives CASRDGRPPSTDTQYF.